This TCR beta chain is drawn from a study of blood T cell repertoires in COVID-19. The V and J ends lost 6 bases and 2 bases respectively, with 11 bases between them. Germline V gives CDR1 MNHEY, CDR2 SVGAGI. The CDR3 consists of 14 residues. Sequencing used immunoSEQ multiplex PCR; TCRdb keeps in-frame clones, though not all of them. This sample carries about 350,000 clones, 88% of them seen once, and the ten largest clones take approximately 1%. This chain joins TRBV6-5 and TRBJ1-5; D gene ambiguous. The sample taken for sequencing was PBMCs or T cells enriched from blood (not recorded which). The receptor was isolated from a woman in her twenties or thirties who had been exposed to COVID-19. The CDR3, as DNA: TGTGCCAGCAGCCTGGAGGTGGGCAATCAGCCCCAGCATTTT. Protein sequence: CASSLEVGNQPQHF.